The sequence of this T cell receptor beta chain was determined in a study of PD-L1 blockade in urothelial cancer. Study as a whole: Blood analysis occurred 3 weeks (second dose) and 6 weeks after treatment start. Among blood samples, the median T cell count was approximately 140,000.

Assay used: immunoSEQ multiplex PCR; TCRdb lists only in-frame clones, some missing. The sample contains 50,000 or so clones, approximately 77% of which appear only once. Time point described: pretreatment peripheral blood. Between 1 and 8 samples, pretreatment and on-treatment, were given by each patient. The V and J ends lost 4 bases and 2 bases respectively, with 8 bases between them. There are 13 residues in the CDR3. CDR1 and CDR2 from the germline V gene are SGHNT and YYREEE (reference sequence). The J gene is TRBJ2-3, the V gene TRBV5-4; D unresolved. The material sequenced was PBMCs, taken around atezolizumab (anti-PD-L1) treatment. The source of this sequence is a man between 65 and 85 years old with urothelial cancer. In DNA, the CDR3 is TGTGCCAGCAGCGTGCCTACCACAGATACGCAGTATTTT. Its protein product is CASSVPTTDTQYF.